This entry concerns a single TCR beta chain. Its antigen is unidentified. Each TCR cDNA molecule carried a unique molecular identifier. TCRdb ran MiXCR on the 5' RACE reads and lists one entry per CDR3 protein. The sample has under 40,000 distinct CDR3 sequences, around 5.2% seen once; the top ten hold about 25%. Germline CDR1 reads LNHDA; CDR2 reads SQIVND (reference sequence). V was pared by 3 bases and J by 9 bases, with 12 bases of the junction left unmatched. The CDR3 loop spans 15 amino acids. The data were obtained in a study of spatial heterogeneity in lung cancer. General study points: Ubiquitous expanded tumor TCRs surfaced in blood more at resection than they did at follow-up.

Time point denoted: sample taken at primary tumor resection. Whole RNA, isolated from tumor, nontumor lung or frozen PBMC, was sequenced without prior sorting. The rearrangement joins TRBV19 to TRBJ1-2; 8 bases map to TRBD1. The source of this sequence is a female donor with early-stage non-small cell lung cancer. The sample was PBMCs, taken at surgery. The chain's CDR3 is CASSIGRDRTARYTF. The CDR3 coding sequence is TGTGCCAGTAGTATCGGCCGGGACAGGACGGCCCGCTACACCTTC.